These 21 T cell receptor beta chains were sequenced from one sample in a study of blood T cell repertoires in COVID-19 (dated by TCRdb to 2018 to 2020). The library was produced with the immunoSEQ multiplex PCR assay. TCRdb stores this immuneACCESS table with in-frame sequences only. Part of the clones is absent; in the studies checked, under half of the shortfall reflects unresolved V genes, and no reason is known for the rest. Here the sample has 250,000 to 350,000 clones; 80% to 95% occur a single time. About 7% of the sample goes to the ten largest clones. Specimen: peripheral blood. Receptors were obtained from a woman in her twenties or thirties with COVID-19, enrolled during active disease.

This chain uses TRBV30 with TRBJ2-2, with D perhaps matching TRBD2 (5 bases). V lost 1 base and J 7 bases, leaving 13 bases between the germline ends. Per germline, CDR1 GTSNPN and CDR2 SVGIG (reference sequence). This CDR3 is built from 14 residues. The CDR3 region has the DNA TGTGCCTGGAGTGCCAAAAGGGCGGGCGGGGAGCTGTTTTTT. Its protein is CAWSAKRAGGELFF.

The rearrangement links TRBV4-2 to TRBJ2-3; D tentatively reads TRBD1 or TRBD2 (6 bases each). V lost 5 bases, J lost 4 bases, and 16 bases lay in between. Germline CDR1 is LGHNA and CDR2 is YNFKEQ. CDR3 size: 15 residues. The CDR3 sequence is CASSEGGLSADTQYF. The DNA for the CDR3 is TGTGCCAGCAGCGAAGGGGGACTTTCTGCAGATACGCAGTATTTT.

This chain joins TRBV5-1 and TRBJ1-2; D is unresolved. Trimming shortened V by 1 base and J by 2 bases, and 12 bases separated the two germline ends. The CDR3 is made up of 15 amino acids. Germline lookup yields CDR1 SGHRS and CDR2 YFSETQ. The CDR3 region has the DNA TGCGCCAGCAGCTTGACGCAGGCTGTAAACTATGGCTACACCTTC. As protein: CASSLTQAVNYGYTF.

V usage is TRBV5-4 and J usage is TRBJ2-1, with 10 bases identical to TRBD2. V shed 4 bases, J shed 5 bases, and the junction held 6 bases outside the gene matches. CDR3 size: 15 residues. Germline CDR1 and CDR2: SGHNT and YYREEE (reference sequence). The CDR3 protein is CASSRSGRENNEQFF. CDR3 DNA: TGTGCCAGCAGCCGAAGCGGGAGGGAGAACAATGAGCAGTTCTTC. Together with reference TRBV5-4 and TRBJ2-1, the CDR3 gives the full variable domain: ETGVTQSPTHLIKTRGQQVTLRCSSQSGHNTVSWYQQALGQGPQFIFQYYREEENGRGNFPPRFSGLQFPNYSSELNVNALELDDSALYLCASSRSGRENNEQFFGPGTRLTVL.

The chain links TRBV9 to TRBJ1-2; D is ambiguous. The germline V gene has CDR1 SGDLS and CDR2 YYNGEE. V shed 0 bases and J shed 6 bases, with 6 bases lying between them. CDR3 size: 12 residues. The CDR3 DNA follows: TGTGCCAGCAGCGTAGCGGGGAATGGCTACACCTTC. It encodes CASSVAGNGYTF.

The chain has TRBV5-1 and TRBJ2-1, with 16 bases that match TRBD2. Trimming took 4 bases from V and 8 from J; bases not matched to a gene: 6. There are 16 residues in the CDR3. Germline loops: CDR1 SGHRS, CDR2 YFSETQ. The CDR3 is CASSPGLAGGIDEQFF. The CDR3 DNA sequence: TGCGCCAGCAGCCCGGGACTAGCGGGAGGGATAGATGAGCAGTTCTTC.

The chain couples TRBV20-1 to TRBJ2-7; the D is unclear. Trimming removed 6 bases at V and 3 bases at J, with 6 bases between. Germline V gene sequence: CDR1 DFQATT, CDR2 SNEGSKA (reference sequence). The CDR3 contains 10 residues. CDR3 residues: CSAVLYEQYF. The DNA of the CDR3 is TGCAGTGCCGTCCTCTACGAGCAGTACTTC.

Here the CDR3 reads CSVGGNGYTF. Here the CDR3 DNA reads TGCAGCGTAGGGGGAAATGGCTACACCTTC. The J gene is TRBJ1-2, the V gene TRBV29-1; a possible D gene is TRBD1 (6 bases). The germline CDR1 and CDR2 sequences are SQVTM and ANQGSEA. The germline V and J ends were trimmed by 6 bases and 6 bases, with 8 bases remaining between them. The CDR3 has 10 residues.

The V call is TRBV21-1, the J call TRBJ1-5; TRBD1 was called by the table and not checked on the DNA. TRBV21-1 is a listed pseudogene. The CDR3 has 17 residues. Here the CDR3 reads CASSKKTGVGSNQPQHF. The CDR3 nucleotides are TGTGCCAGCAGCAAAAAGACAGGGGTGGGTAGCAATCAGCCCCAGCATTTT.

The chain is built from TRBV20-1 and TRBJ1-5; TRBD1 is a possible D gene (6 bases). There are 14 residues in the CDR3. The V gene lost 3 bases and the J gene lost 6 bases, with 15 bases spanning the gap. Germline values: CDR1 DFQATT, CDR2 SNEGSKA (reference sequence). CDR3 coding DNA: TGCAGTGCTAGTGTGGCAGGGGTTGGTCAGCCCCAGCATTTT. The encoded protein is CSASVAGVGQPQHF.

The chain is built from TRBV27 and TRBJ2-1; the match to TRBD2 covers 9 bases. V was clipped by 10 bases and J by 10 bases; unmatched bases: 11. Germline-derived CDR1 and CDR2 are MNHEY and SMNVEV (reference sequence). This CDR3 has 13 amino acids. CDR3 sequence reads: CATRLAVGVEQFF. DNA of the CDR3: TGTGCCACCCGACTAGCGGTCGGGGTAGAGCAGTTCTTC.

This clone has just one count. This sequence joins TRBV24-1 and TRBJ2-1, with 9 bases that match TRBD2. The CDR3 covers 15 residues. Germline values: CDR1 KGHDR, CDR2 SFDVKD. With V trimmed by 1 base and J by 8 bases, 5 bases remained unmatched. In nucleotides, the CDR3 is TGTGCCACCAGTGATTTATCTAGCGGGAAAGATGAGCAGTTCTTC. Its translation is CATSDLSSGKDEQFF.

This chain connects TRBV7-9 to TRBJ1-3; TRBD1 aligns across 8 bases. Germline V gene lookup returns CDR1 SEHNR and CDR2 FQNEAQ (reference sequence). The CDR3 extends over 16 amino acids. The ends lost 4 bases at V and 1 base at J; junction bases unmatched: 6. For the CDR3, the DNA is TGTGCCAGCAGCTCATCGGACAGGGAATCTGGAAACACCATATATTTT. Amino acids: CASSSSDRESGNTIYF.

The chain has TRBV5-1 and TRBJ2-7; maybe TRBD1 (6 bases). The CDR3 totals 13 residues. In germline, CDR1 is SGHRS, CDR2 YFSETQ. The V end lost 4 bases, the J end lost 3 bases, and 11 bases lay between the germline ends. Written as DNA, the CDR3 is TGCGCCAGCAGCCCGGACAGCAGCTACGAGCAGTACTTC. Protein product: CASSPDSSYEQYF.

The chain couples TRBV27 to TRBJ1-5; D unclear. Trimming pared 3 bases from V and 3 bases from J, leaving 15 bases between. The CDR3 runs 16 residues. The V gene's germline CDR1 is MNHEY and CDR2 SMNVEV (reference sequence). As DNA, the CDR3 is TGTGCCAGCAGTTTTAATGGTGGCGGGTACAATCAGCCCCAGCATTTT. This sequence encodes CASSFNGGGYNQPQHF.

The rearrangement links TRBV4-3 to TRBJ1-5; D is uncertain. CDR3 length equals 14 residues. CDR1 and CDR2 from the germline V gene are LGHNA and YSLEER. Trimming pared 3 bases from V and 7 bases from J, leaving 13 bases between. This CDR3 is CASSQARYGQPQHF. The CDR3 coding sequence is TGCGCCAGCAGCCAGGCGCGGTACGGCCAGCCCCAGCATTTT.

This chain connects TRBV10-3 to TRBJ2-5; 14 bases are a match to TRBD2. This CDR3 contains 17 residues. Germline V CDR1 and CDR2: ENHRY, SYGVKD. J lost 2 bases, V lost 6 bases, and 8 bases had no gene match. The CDR3 is CAIRDGTSGSWQETQYF. The CDR3 DNA reads TGTGCCATCAGGGATGGGACTAGCGGGAGTTGGCAAGAGACCCAGTACTTC.

V is TRBV29-1 and J is TRBJ2-7; D is uncertain. V dropped 4 bases and J dropped 3 bases, with 7 bases sitting between them. CDR3 length: 11 amino acids. In germline, CDR1 is SQVTM, CDR2 ANQGSEA. The CDR3 is CSVGISYEQYF. CDR3 sequence (DNA): TGCAGCGTTGGAATCAGCTACGAGCAGTACTTC.

The chain recombines TRBV6-5 with TRBJ1-6, with D possibly matching TRBD1 (6 bases). V was cut by 6 bases and J by 10 bases, with 13 bases left in between. Looked up from germline, CDR1 is MNHEY and CDR2 is SVGAGI. CDR3 length equals 13 residues. CDR3 in amino acids: CASSRTVGSPLHF. Here the CDR3 DNA reads TGTGCCAGCAGCAGGACAGTTGGGTCACCCCTCCACTTT.

This chain uses TRBV28 with TRBJ2-3; TRBD2 matches at 7 bases. Germline V gene data show CDR1 as MDHEN and CDR2 as SYDVKM. The CDR3 loop spans 19 amino acids. The trim removed 4 bases at V and 2 bases at J, leaving 18 bases unmatched. Written as DNA, the CDR3 is TGTGCCAGCAGTTACCCCACTGGGGGGGTAGCGGACTTCACAGATACGCAGTATTTT. As protein: CASSYPTGGVADFTDTQYF.

V is TRBV3-1 (or the pseudogene TRBV3-2) and J is TRBJ2-3; 7 bases map to TRBD2. The CDR3 has 15 amino acids. The trim removed 4 bases at V and 6 bases at J, leaving 10 bases unmatched. Germline lookup yields CDR1 LGHDT and CDR2 YNNKEL (reference sequence). CDR3 residues: CASSPPLGRRDTQYF. CDR3 coding DNA: TGTGCCAGCAGCCCCCCCCTCGGGAGGCGGGATACGCAGTATTTT.